This TCR beta chain was documented in a study of cytomegalovirus exposure and HLA in healthy donors. Study at large: Of some 400 genotyped donors, about 81% grouped in the Caucasian-associated ancestry cluster. Study-wide findings and caveats: Across HLA loci, a later analysis found differing TCR association rates, with DRB1 most and HLA-C fewest. Associated with cytomegalovirus, according to the listing, were about 160 TCR beta chains.

About this clone: Its antigen is undetermined.

Every donor was a healthy person donating bone marrow. The study ran its PCR with 60 Vbeta and 13 Jbeta primers. Sequencing used immunoSEQ multiplex PCR; TCRdb keeps in-frame clones, though not all of them. The sample includes approximately 68,000 clones. The specimen sequenced was PBMCs. This clonotype was sampled from a female donor in good health and CMV-seropositive.

The CDR3 here is CASSSSGLNEKLFF. For the CDR3, the DNA is TGCGCCAGCAGCTCTTCGGGGTTAAATGAAAAACTGTTTTTT. The rearrangement joins TRBV5-1 to TRBJ1-4, with D unresolved. The V gene's germline CDR1 is SGHRS and CDR2 YFSETQ. The length of the CDR3 is 14 residues. Trimming removed 3 bases at V and 5 bases at J, with 11 bases between.